These T cell receptor beta chains were read from a single sample in a study of T cells after posttransplantation cyclophosphamide. Produced via immunoSEQ multiplex PCR; TCRdb's table is partial and in-frame only. In the table there are 12,000 to 15,000 clones, over 60% of which are singletons. The sequenced sample was memory CD4+ T cells sorted from PBMCs. These receptor sequences come from a man over 45. Both conserved end residues are part of each CDR3. Fields, in order: CDR3 length, V gene, D gene, J gene, clone size, CDR3 DNA, CDR3 protein. A D gene is named only where the DNA matches it firmly. Expanded clones are given a class, and other clones once, few, many or no size at all.

CDR3 length: 16
V gene: TRBV10-3
D gene: TRBD1
J gene: TRBJ1-2
clone size: .
CDR3 DNA: TGTGCCATCAGTGAGGAACGGGGGACAGGGAAAAGTGGCTACACCTTC
CDR3 protein: CAISEERGTGKSGYTF

CDR3 length: 19
V gene: TRBV5-1
D gene: TRBD1
J gene: TRBJ1-3
clone size: .
CDR3 DNA: TGCGCCAGCAGCTTAAGATCCGGGACAGCCACACGAGGAGGAAACACCATATATTTT
CDR3 protein: CASSLRSGTATRGGNTIYF

CDR3 length: 15
V gene: TRBV2
D gene: .
J gene: TRBJ1-5
clone size: .
CDR3 DNA: TGTGCCAGCAGTGACCCAGTTGTTAGCAATCAGCCCCAGCATTTT
CDR3 protein: CASSDPVVSNQPQHF

CDR3 length: 15
V gene: TRBV7-2
D gene: .
J gene: TRBJ2-6
clone size: .
CDR3 DNA: TGTGCCAGCAGGGCTACAGGGAATGGGGCCAACGTCCTGACTTTC
CDR3 protein: CASRATGNGANVLTF

CDR3 length: 12
V gene: TRBV11-3
D gene: .
J gene: TRBJ2-7
clone size: .
CDR3 DNA: TGTGCCAGCGGGAGTTTTGCAAACGAGCAGTACTTC
CDR3 protein: CASGSFANEQYF

CDR3 length: 15
V gene: TRBV11-2
D gene: TRBD2
J gene: TRBJ2-1
clone size: .
CDR3 DNA: TGTGCCAGCAGCCCCACGGGGGGGCTTTACAATGAGCAGTTCTTC
CDR3 protein: CASSPTGGLYNEQFF

CDR3 length: 15
V gene: TRBV6-6
D gene: .
J gene: TRBJ1-5
clone size: .
CDR3 DNA: TGTGCCAGCAGTGATCCTACAGGGTTAAATCAGCCCCAGCATTTT
CDR3 protein: CASSDPTGLNQPQHF

CDR3 length: 11
V gene: TRBV6-4
D gene: .
J gene: TRBJ1-2
clone size: .
CDR3 DNA: TGTGCCAGCGGGACACAGTATGGCTACACCTTC
CDR3 protein: CASGTQYGYTF

CDR3 length: 11
V gene: TRBV20-1
D gene: .
J gene: TRBJ2-2
clone size: .
CDR3 DNA: TGCAGTGCTGGCAACACCGGGGAGCTGTTTTTT
CDR3 protein: CSAGNTGELFF

CDR3 length: 14
V gene: TRBV4-2
D gene: TRBD1
J gene: TRBJ2-7
clone size: .
CDR3 DNA: TGTGCCAGCAGCCAAGAAGGGACAGTCGGCGAGCAGTACTTC
CDR3 protein: CASSQEGTVGEQYF

CDR3 length: 17
V gene: TRBV7-8
D gene: TRBD1
J gene: TRBJ2-4
clone size: .
CDR3 DNA: TGTGCCAGCAGCTTAGCGCCGACAGGGGGCAGGACGGACATTCAGTACTTC
CDR3 protein: CASSLAPTGGRTDIQYF

CDR3 length: 15
V gene: TRBV9
D gene: .
J gene: TRBJ1-2
clone size: .
CDR3 DNA: TGTGCCAGCAGCCCGCGACTAATTTCTCGACACGGCTACACCTTC
CDR3 protein: CASSPRLISRHGYTF

CDR3 length: 13
V gene: TRBV11-3
D gene: .
J gene: TRBJ1-5
clone size: .
CDR3 DNA: TGTGCCAGCAGTCTCGGGGTTGATCAGCCCCAGCATTTT
CDR3 protein: CASSLGVDQPQHF

CDR3 length: 15
V gene: TRBV9
D gene: .
J gene: TRBJ1-1
clone size: few
CDR3 DNA: TGTGCCAGCAGCCCCCAAACAGCCCTTGGCACTGAAGCTTTCTTT
CDR3 protein: CASSPQTALGTEAFF

CDR3 length: 16
V gene: TRBV14
D gene: TRBD2
J gene: TRBJ2-1
clone size: .
CDR3 DNA: TGTGCCAGCAGCCATCGGAGCGGGAGCAACTACAATGAGCAGTTCTTC
CDR3 protein: CASSHRSGSNYNEQFF

CDR3 length: 13
V gene: TRBV28
D gene: .
J gene: TRBJ1-1
clone size: .
CDR3 DNA: TGTGCCAGCATTGACAGCACTAACACTGAAGCTTTCTTT
CDR3 protein: CASIDSTNTEAFF

CDR3 length: 16
V gene: TRBV27
D gene: TRBD1
J gene: TRBJ1-2
clone size: .
CDR3 DNA: TGTGCCAGCAGTTTAACAACCCCCGGGACAGCCTATGGCTACACCTTC
CDR3 protein: CASSLTTPGTAYGYTF

CDR3 length: 14
V gene: TRBV28
D gene: .
J gene: TRBJ2-5
clone size: .
CDR3 DNA: TGTGCCAGCAGTTTCGGAGTGAGGTCGGAGACCCAGTACTTC
CDR3 protein: CASSFGVRSETQYF

CDR3 length: 17
V gene: TRBV5-4
D gene: TRBD1
J gene: TRBJ2-1
clone size: .
CDR3 DNA: TGTGCCAGCAGCCCTACGATTGGACAGGGTAACGACAATGAGCAGTTCTTC
CDR3 protein: CASSPTIGQGNDNEQFF

CDR3 length: 16
V gene: TRBV18
D gene: TRBD2
J gene: TRBJ2-1
clone size: .
CDR3 DNA: TGTGCCAGCTCACCACGCAAGCGGGAGGGCCTCGGTGAGCAGTTCTTC
CDR3 protein: CASSPRKREGLGEQFF